The clone carrying this TCR beta chain was seen more than once but under ten times. The antigen remains undetermined. RNA was extracted from bulk tissue without any cell sorting. Distant lung tissue was collected more than 3 cm away from the tumor edge. Per germline, CDR1 MDHEN and CDR2 SYDVKM. Trimming at V came to 5 bases and at J to 7 bases, leaving 3 bases not matched to a gene. The CDR3 covers 15 residues. A modified ARM-PCR protocol with three rounds of nested PCR amplified TCRbeta. TCRdb fed the multiplex PCR reads into MiXCR, producing one record per CDR3 protein. The sample yields roughly 120,000 distinct CDR3 sequences, over 55% seen once. This sample is drawn from a study of tumor and adjacent non-tumor tissue in lung cancer. Overall study context: Histology: 11 to 13 adenocarcinoma, a couple of squamous cell carcinoma, 1 small cell lung cancer. On average, productive TCRbeta reads reached roughly 4.2 million per sample.

Study findings and constraints: In normal lung, the top 100 clones were significantly more dominant than in tumor. Significantly higher TCR diversity was found in tumor than normal lung.

The sample taken for sequencing was distant non-tumor lung tissue. The receptor was isolated from a man aged 55-75 years with non-small cell lung cancer. The rearrangement uses TRBV28 and TRBJ2-2; 14 nucleotides align to TRBD2. The CDR3 is CASSEGLAGVGELFF. The CDR3 DNA sequence: TGTGCCAGCAGTGAGGGACTAGCGGGAGTCGGGGAGCTGTTTTTT. Supplemented by reference TRBV28 and TRBJ2-2, the full variable domain reads DVKVTQSSRYLVKRTGEKVFLECVQDMDHENMFWYRQDPGLGLRLIYFSYDVKMKEKGDIPEGYSVSREKKERFSLILESASTNQTSMYLCASSEGLAGVGELFFGEGSRLTVL.